These 25 T cell receptor beta chains originate from one sample sequenced in a study of T cells in tumors after PD-1 blockade. Sequencing was performed with immunoSEQ multiplex PCR; in TCRdb, only in-frame clones are kept and a portion is missing. The data hold around 60,000 clones, with around 80% observed a single time. Material: PBMCs, obtained before anti-PD-1 treatment. The source of these receptors is a human donor with basal cell carcinoma.

A note on this clone: One end of the junction does not line up with germline, which may come from a read error. The chain carries TRBV19 and TRBJ1-1; TRBD1 is a possible D gene (6 bases). CDR3 size: 17 residues. CDR1 and CDR2 (germline): LNHDA, SQIVND (reference sequence). CDR3: CASSIRGHQWGDTEVFF. CDR3 bases: TGTGCCAGTAGTATAAGGGGACACCAGTGGGGTGACACTGAAGTTTTCTTT. The whole variable domain, filled in from reference TRBV19 and TRBJ1-1, reads DGGITQSPKYLFRKEGQNVTLSCEQNLNHDAMYWYRQDPGQGLRLIYYSQIVNDFQKGDIAEGYSVSREKKESFPLTVTSAQKNPTAFYLCASSIRGHQWGDTEVFFGQGTRLTVV.

The V and J genes are TRBV3-1 (or the pseudogene TRBV3-2) and TRBJ2-1; the D gene is possibly TRBD1 (5 bases). This CDR3 spans 14 amino acids. The germline V gene encodes CDR1 LGHDT and CDR2 YNNKEL (reference sequence). Trimming stripped 0 bases from V and 8 bases from J, with 11 bases between. Here the CDR3 DNA reads TGTGCCAGCAGCCAAGATGTAGGGGCCGATGAGCAGTTCTTC. Translation: CASSQDVGADEQFF.

This chain joins TRBV4-1 and TRBJ1-5, with D possibly being TRBD1 (5 bases). Germline-derived CDR1 and CDR2 are MGHRA and YSYEKL. The ends were cut back, 2 bases at V and 6 bases at J, with 11 bases in the middle. The CDR3 is 14 residues long. The CDR3 is CASSQTQGVQPQHF. The CDR3 DNA sequence: TGCGCCAGCAGCCAAACGCAGGGAGTTCAGCCCCAGCATTTT.

This chain links TRBV2 with TRBJ2-3, with a tentative D call TRBD1 (6 bases). Trimming removed 4 bases from V and 12 bases from J, with 14 bases in between. CDR3 length equals 12 residues. Germline loops: CDR1 SNHLY, CDR2 FYNNEI. The CDR3 sequence: CASSATGPEQYF. In DNA, the CDR3 is TGTGCCAGCAGTGCCACAGGGCCCGAACAGTATTTT.

The rearrangement links TRBV7-9 to TRBJ2-1; no reliable D call. CDR1 and CDR2 (germline): SEHNR, FQNEAQ (reference sequence). V was clipped by 4 bases and J by 2 bases, with 12 bases between them. This CDR3 has 15 residues. Here the CDR3 DNA reads TGTGCCAGCAGCTGGCGAGAGACACCCTACAATGAGCAGTTCTTC. Amino acids: CASSWRETPYNEQFF.

This clone occurred a few times. V gene TRBV6-2 or TRBV6-3 combines with J gene TRBJ1-5; a weak D match, TRBD1 (6 bases). The V gene's germline CDR1 is MNHEY and CDR2 SVGEGT. The germline V and J ends were trimmed by 6 bases and 6 bases, with 15 bases remaining between them. There are 14 residues in the CDR3. This chain's CDR3 is CASSRAGAGQPQHF. CDR3 coding DNA: TGTGCCAGCAGCCGGGCAGGGGCGGGTCAGCCCCAGCATTTT.

This clone was observed a single time. V is TRBV19 and J is TRBJ2-5; D is undetermined. From germline, CDR1 is LNHDA and CDR2 SQIVND (reference sequence). CDR3 length: 12 residues. V was trimmed by 5 bases and J by 4 bases, leaving 8 bases between them. CDR3 nucleotides: TGTGCCAGTAGTGCATATCGAGAGACCCAGTACTTC. Protein product: CASSAYRETQYF.

V usage is TRBV6-2 or TRBV6-3 and J usage is TRBJ1-2; D gene unclear. Germline values: CDR1 MNHEY, CDR2 SVGEGT. CDR3 length equals 18 residues. Trimming shortened V by 0 bases and J by 2 bases, and 19 bases separated the two germline ends. The CDR3 coding sequence is TGTGCCAGCAGTTACTCGCGCGGAGGACTCCAAGGAAACTATGGCTACACCTTC. This translates into CASSYSRGGLQGNYGYTF.

This clone appeared a single time. The chain joins TRBV10-3 to TRBJ2-5, with 9 bases matching TRBD1. The CDR3 is 15 amino acids. With V trimmed by 6 bases and J by 2 bases, 7 bases remained unmatched. Germline CDR1 reads ENHRY; CDR2 reads SYGVKD. In DNA form, the CDR3 reads TGTGCCATCAGCCTAACTGGACAGGGGCAAGAGACCCAGTACTTC. Translation gives CAISLTGQGQETQYF.

The chain links TRBV6-1 to TRBJ1-2; D is unclear. CDR1 and CDR2 from the germline V gene are MNHNS and SASEGT. This CDR3 comprises 14 residues. V was clipped by 3 bases and J by 0 bases, with 8 bases between them. Written as DNA, the CDR3 is TGTGCCAGCAGTGAGTGGCACCCTAACTATGGCTACACCTTC. Amino acid sequence: CASSEWHPNYGYTF.

The V call is TRBV12-3 or TRBV12-4, the J call TRBJ1-6; possibly TRBD1 for D (5 bases). The CDR3 has 13 residues. Trimming left V 4 bases short and J 11 bases short, with 12 bases between. CDR3 nucleotide sequence: TGTGCCAGCAGTTCGGGGGAAAGGGCACCCCTCCACTTT. It is translated as CASSSGERAPLHF.

The chain has TRBV30 and TRBJ2-5; unclear D gene. The CDR3 spans 13 residues. Deletions cut 2 bases from V and 5 bases from J, with 12 bases between. Germline CDR1 GTSNPN, CDR2 SVGIG (reference sequence). Here the CDR3 reads CAWSTPTRETQYF. The CDR3 bases are TGTGCCTGGAGTACCCCCACGCGGGAGACCCAGTACTTC.

The chain links TRBV5-8 to TRBJ1-4; D is perhaps TRBD1 (6 bases). The CDR3 loop spans 15 amino acids. The V end was cut by 0 bases, the J end by 2 bases, with 8 bases between. In germline, CDR1 is SGHTS, CDR2 YDEGEE. The CDR3 DNA sequence: TGTGCCAGCAGCTTGGGGCAGGGGACTAATGAAAAACTGTTTTTT. Residues: CASSLGQGTNEKLFF. The entire variable domain, with the rest obtained from reference TRBV5-8 and TRBJ1-4, is as follows: EAGVTQSPTHLIKTRGQQATLRCSPISGHTSVYWYQQALGLGLQFLLWYDEGEERNRGNFPPRFSGRQFPNYSSELNVNALELEDSALYLCASSLGQGTNEKLFFGSGTQLSVL.

Note on this clone: The sample holds other DNA sequences that translate to the same CDR3. The V call is TRBV19, the J call TRBJ2-1; D could derive from TRBD1 or TRBD2 (5 bases each). V shed 7 bases and J shed 9 bases, with 10 bases lying between them. Germline V gene lookup returns CDR1 LNHDA and CDR2 SQIVND (reference sequence). The CDR3 spans 11 residues. CDR3 protein: CASTRGTEQFF. The CDR3 DNA sequence: TGTGCCAGTACCCGAGGGACTGAGCAGTTCTTC.

The chain recombines TRBV7-8 with TRBJ1-1, with D perhaps TRBD1 (5 bases). Germline lookup yields CDR1 SGHVS and CDR2 FQNEAQ. The CDR3 loop spans 12 amino acids. V was shortened by 5 bases and J by 5 bases, with 9 bases between the two germline ends. The CDR3 loop reads CASSPRGTEAFF. CDR3 coding DNA: TGTGCCAGCAGCCCCCGGGGGACTGAAGCTTTCTTT.

CDR3 DNA sequence: TGTGCCAGCAGTGACCCAGGCCCTTTTAGAAACACCATATATTTT. This codes for CASSDPGPFRNTIYF. The gene calls are TRBV6-6 and TRBJ1-3; the D is unclear. V lost 5 bases to trimming and J lost 5 bases, with 16 bases between them. CDR1 and CDR2 (germline): MNHNY, SVGAGI (reference sequence). This CDR3 is built from 15 residues.

The gene calls are TRBV5-4 and TRBJ2-2, with TRBD2 identical over 9 bases. The V and J ends lost 4 bases and 6 bases, in that order; junction bases with no gene match: 10. The CDR3 has 16 amino acids. The V gene's germline CDR1 is SGHNT and CDR2 YYREEE (reference sequence). The CDR3 sequence: CASSRLGGGVAGELFF. The CDR3, as DNA: TGTGCCAGCAGCAGACTAGGCGGGGGGGTAGCCGGGGAGCTGTTTTTT.

The chain recombines TRBV7-2 with TRBJ1-1; 7 bases align to TRBD1. V was pared by 5 bases and J by 5 bases, with 8 bases of the junction left unmatched. The V gene's germline CDR1 is SGHTA and CDR2 FQGNSA. The CDR3 extends over 14 amino acids. CDR3 DNA sequence: TGTGCCAGCAGCAACAGGGGAGGGAGGACTGAAGCTTTCTTT. As protein: CASSNRGGRTEAFF.

A single count supports this clone. The CDR3 DNA reads as TGTGCCAGCAGCACATCCGGGACAGAATCCTACGAGCAGTACTTC. Translating gives CASSTSGTESYEQYF. V usage is TRBV6-9 and J usage is TRBJ2-7; TRBD1 matches at 7 bases. V gave up 6 bases and J gave up 1 base; unmatched junction bases: 9. The CDR3 contains 15 residues. Per germline, CDR1 MNHGY and CDR2 SVAAGI.

In DNA form, the CDR3 reads TGTGCCAGCAGCTTTACGGGCCAAACGAATTCACCCCTCCACTTT. Translated, it gives CASSFTGQTNSPLHF. The gene calls are TRBV11-3 and TRBJ1-6; D unclear. Trimming shortened V by 3 bases and J by 7 bases, and 13 bases separated the two germline ends. Germline V gene data show CDR1 as SGHNT and CDR2 as YENEEA. The CDR3 sequence is 15 residues long.

Ten or more counts support this clone. This rearrangement joins TRBV7-6 to TRBJ1-5; 7 bases line up with TRBD1. Germline CDR1 is SGHVS and CDR2 is FNYEAQ. V trimming: 5 bases; J trimming: 2 bases; junction bases outside the gene matches: 9. CDR3 size: 16 residues. This chain's CDR3 is CASSQTRGTGNQPQHF. The CDR3 DNA is TGTGCCAGCAGCCAAACCAGGGGGACTGGCAATCAGCCCCAGCATTTT.

This clone occurred a few times. The CDR3 DNA reads as TGTGCCAGCAGCTTCGGGGTGAGCAATCAGCCCCAGCATTTT. Translated: CASSFGVSNQPQHF. The chain joins TRBV7-2 to TRBJ1-5; no firm D call. Trimming cost V 3 bases and J 1 base, with 7 bases left between them. The CDR3 length is 14 residues. The germline V gene has CDR1 SGHTA and CDR2 FQGNSA.

The CDR3 DNA reads as TGCAGCGTTGTGGGGGGACAGGGGGCCTCCTACGAGCAGTACTTC. This translates into CSVVGGQGASYEQYF. The V and J genes are TRBV29-1 and TRBJ2-7, with TRBD1 identical over 12 bases. The CDR3 is made up of 15 amino acids. V was clipped by 4 bases and J by 0 bases; unmatched bases: 4. Germline V gene sequence: CDR1 SQVTM, CDR2 ANQGSEA.

The chain carries TRBV19 and TRBJ1-3, with 8 bases matching TRBD1. The V and J ends lost 6 bases and 3 bases, in that order; junction bases with no gene match: 4. The CDR3 totals 14 residues. Germline-derived CDR1 and CDR2 are LNHDA and SQIVND (reference sequence). Here the CDR3 reads CASSDRGFGNTIYF. In DNA, the CDR3 is TGTGCCAGTAGCGACAGGGGATTTGGAAACACCATATATTTT.

The chain is built from TRBV7-8 and TRBJ2-5, with TRBD2 matching over 9 bases. CDR1 is SGHVS, CDR2 FQNEAQ, per germline. V shed 5 bases and J 2 bases; nucleotides not matched to a gene: 9. CDR3 size: 16 residues. CDR3 protein: CASSRNERGEQETQYF. Written as DNA, the CDR3 is TGTGCCAGCAGCAGAAATGAGCGGGGGGAACAAGAGACCCAGTACTTC.